What follows is one TCR beta chain and its context. Its antigen is still unknown. This PCR relied on a set of 60 Vbeta primers and 13 Jbeta primers. Generated by immunoSEQ multiplex PCR, the TCRdb table keeps only in-frame clones and is missing some. The data hold about 55,000 clones, with around 79% observed a single time. These data belong to a study of cytomegalovirus exposure and HLA in healthy donors. Study-level points and caveats: In a later analysis, TCR beta V- and J-gene trimming was associated with a missense DCLRE1C variant. Immune exposure data for these donors was limited to CMV serostatus. In vitro data verified three CMV-associated chains as specific for CMV antigens.

The J segment lost 5 bases and the V segment lost 6 bases, leaving 6 bases of the junction unmatched. Germline lookup yields CDR1 SQVTM and CDR2 ANQGSEA. The CDR3 covers 12 residues. The sequence came from a female donor in good health and CMV-seronegative. Sequenced: PBMCs. The chain has TRBV29-1 and TRBJ1-2; TRBD1 aligns across 7 bases. The CDR3 loop is CSVAGTEYGYTF. CDR3 sequence (DNA): TGCAGCGTGGCCGGGACAGAGTATGGCTACACCTTC.